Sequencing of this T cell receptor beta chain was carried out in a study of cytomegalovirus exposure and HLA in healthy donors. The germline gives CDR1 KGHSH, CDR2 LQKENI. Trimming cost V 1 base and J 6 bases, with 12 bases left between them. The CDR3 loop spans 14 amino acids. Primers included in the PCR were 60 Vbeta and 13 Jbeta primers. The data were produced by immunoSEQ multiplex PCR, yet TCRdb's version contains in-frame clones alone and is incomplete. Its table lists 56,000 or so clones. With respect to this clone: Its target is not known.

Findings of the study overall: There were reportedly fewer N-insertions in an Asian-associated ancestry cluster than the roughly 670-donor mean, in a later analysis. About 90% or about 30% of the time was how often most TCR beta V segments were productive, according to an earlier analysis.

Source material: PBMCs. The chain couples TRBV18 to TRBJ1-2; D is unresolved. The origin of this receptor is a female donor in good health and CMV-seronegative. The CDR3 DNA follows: TGTGCCAGCTCACCACGCTCCTACGGGGATGGCTACACCTTC. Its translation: CASSPRSYGDGYTF.